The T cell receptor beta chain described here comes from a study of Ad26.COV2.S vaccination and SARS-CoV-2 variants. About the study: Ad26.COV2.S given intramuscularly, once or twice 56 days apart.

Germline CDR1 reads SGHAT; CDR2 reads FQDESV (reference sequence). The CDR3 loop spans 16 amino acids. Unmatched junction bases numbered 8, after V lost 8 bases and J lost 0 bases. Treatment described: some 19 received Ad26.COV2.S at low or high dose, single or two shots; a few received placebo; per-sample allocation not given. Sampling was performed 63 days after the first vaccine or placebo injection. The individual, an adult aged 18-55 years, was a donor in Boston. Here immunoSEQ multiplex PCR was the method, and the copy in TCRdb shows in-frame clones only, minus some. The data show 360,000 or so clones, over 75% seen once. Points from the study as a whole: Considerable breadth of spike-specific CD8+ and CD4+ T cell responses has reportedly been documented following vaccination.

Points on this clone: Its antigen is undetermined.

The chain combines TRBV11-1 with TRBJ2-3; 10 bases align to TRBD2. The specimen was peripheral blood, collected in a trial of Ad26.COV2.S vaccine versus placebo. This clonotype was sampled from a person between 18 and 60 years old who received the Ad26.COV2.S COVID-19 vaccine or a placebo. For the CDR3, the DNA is TGTGCCAGCGGTAAACTAGCGGGGACTAGCACAGATACGCAGTATTTT. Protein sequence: CASGKLAGTSTDTQYF.